These 2 T cell receptor beta chains came from one sample sequenced in a study of cytomegalovirus exposure and HLA in healthy donors. Primers included in the PCR were 60 Vbeta and 13 Jbeta primers. The repertoire was sequenced with immunoSEQ multiplex PCR; TCRdb's copy has only in-frame clones and lacks some. Of some 120,000 clones in the sample, 80% to 90% are singletons; the top ten hold around 11%. What was sequenced was PBMCs. The receptors shown here come from a male donor in good health and CMV-seropositive.

The chain carries TRBV27 and TRBJ2-7; 7 nucleotides match TRBD2. Germline assignment: CDR1 MNHEY and CDR2 SMNVEV (reference sequence). This CDR3 comprises 14 residues. The J segment lost 2 bases and the V segment lost 2 bases, leaving 3 bases of the junction unmatched. CDR3 sequence reads: CASSLGLETYEQYF. The CDR3 DNA sequence: TGTGCCAGCAGTTTAGGACTAGAGACCTACGAGCAGTACTTC.

In regard to this clone: One junction end does not reproduce the germline sequence, and a read error may be involved. The CDR3 DNA sequence: TGTGCCAGTAGTTCTACCGGGACTAGCGGTAACATCGGGGAGCTGTTTTTT. It yields the protein CASSSTGTSGNIGELFF. The gene calls are TRBV19 and TRBJ2-2; 11 positions agree with TRBD2. The length of the CDR3 is 17 residues. Germline V gene sequence: CDR1 LNHDA, CDR2 SQIVND (reference sequence). Full variable domain (outside the CDR3, taken from reference TRBV19 and TRBJ2-2): DGGITQSPKYLFRKEGQNVTLSCEQNLNHDAMYWYRQDPGQGLRLIYYSQIVNDFQKGDIAEGYSVSREKKESFPLTVTSAQKNPTAFYLCASSSTGTSGNIGELFFGEGSRLTVL.